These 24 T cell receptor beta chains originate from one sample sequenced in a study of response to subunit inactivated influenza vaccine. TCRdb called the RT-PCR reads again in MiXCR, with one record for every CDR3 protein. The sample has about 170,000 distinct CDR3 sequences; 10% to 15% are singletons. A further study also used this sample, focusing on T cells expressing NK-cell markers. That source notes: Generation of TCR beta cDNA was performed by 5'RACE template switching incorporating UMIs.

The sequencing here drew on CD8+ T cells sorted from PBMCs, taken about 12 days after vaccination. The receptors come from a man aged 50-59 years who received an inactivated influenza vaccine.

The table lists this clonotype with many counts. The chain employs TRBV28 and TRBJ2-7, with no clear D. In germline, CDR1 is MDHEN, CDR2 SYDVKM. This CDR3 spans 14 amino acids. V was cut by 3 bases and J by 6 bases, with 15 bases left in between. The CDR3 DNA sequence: TGTGCCAGCAGTTTCTTAAGTGGATCAAGCGAGCAGTACTTC. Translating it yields CASSFLSGSSEQYF.

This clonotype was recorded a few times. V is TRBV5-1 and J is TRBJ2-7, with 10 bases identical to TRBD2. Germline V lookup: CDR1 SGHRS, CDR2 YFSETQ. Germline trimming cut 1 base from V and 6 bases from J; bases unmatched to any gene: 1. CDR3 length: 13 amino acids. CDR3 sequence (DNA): TGCGCCAGCAGCTTGTCTAGCGGGAGCGAGCAGTACTTC. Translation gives CASSLSSGSEQYF. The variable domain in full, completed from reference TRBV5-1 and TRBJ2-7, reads KAGVTQTPRYLIKTRGQQVTLSCSPISGHRSVSWYQQTPGQGLQFLFEYFSETQRNKGNFPGRFSGRQFSNSRSEMNVSTLELGDSALYLCASSLSSGSEQYFGPGTRLTVT.

The CDR3 spells CASSHIGTGAYNEQFF. CDR3 bases: TGCGCCAGCAGCCATATCGGGACAGGGGCCTACAATGAGCAGTTCTTC. This chain joins TRBV4-3 and TRBJ2-1; TRBD1 agrees at 10 bases. V shed 3 bases, J shed 2 bases, and the junction held 4 bases outside the gene matches. Germline lookup yields CDR1 LGHNA and CDR2 YSLEER. The CDR3 has 16 amino acids.

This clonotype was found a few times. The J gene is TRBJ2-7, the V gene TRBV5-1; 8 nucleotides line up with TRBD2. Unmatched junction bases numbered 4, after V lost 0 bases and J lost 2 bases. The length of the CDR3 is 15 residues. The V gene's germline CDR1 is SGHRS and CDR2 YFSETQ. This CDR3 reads CASSLARGGPYEQYF. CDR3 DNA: TGCGCCAGCAGCTTGGCCCGGGGGGGGCCCTACGAGCAGTACTTC. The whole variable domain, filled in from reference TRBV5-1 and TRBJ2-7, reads KAGVTQTPRYLIKTRGQQVTLSCSPISGHRSVSWYQQTPGQGLQFLFEYFSETQRNKGNFPGRFSGRQFSNSRSEMNVSTLELGDSALYLCASSLARGGPYEQYFGPGTRLTVT.

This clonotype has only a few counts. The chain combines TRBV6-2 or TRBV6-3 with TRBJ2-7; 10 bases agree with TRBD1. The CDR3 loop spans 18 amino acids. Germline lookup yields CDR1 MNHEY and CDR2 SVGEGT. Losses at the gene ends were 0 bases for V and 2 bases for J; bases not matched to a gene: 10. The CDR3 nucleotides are TGTGCCAGCAGTTACTCACTACGGACCGGGACAGGGGCCTACGAGCAGTACTTC. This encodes CASSYSLRTGTGAYEQYF.

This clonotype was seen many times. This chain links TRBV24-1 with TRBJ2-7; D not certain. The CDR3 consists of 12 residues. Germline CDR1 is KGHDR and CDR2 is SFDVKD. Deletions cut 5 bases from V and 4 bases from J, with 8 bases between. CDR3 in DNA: TGTGCCACCAGTGCGGCGGATTACGAGCAGTACTTC. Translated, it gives CATSAADYEQYF.

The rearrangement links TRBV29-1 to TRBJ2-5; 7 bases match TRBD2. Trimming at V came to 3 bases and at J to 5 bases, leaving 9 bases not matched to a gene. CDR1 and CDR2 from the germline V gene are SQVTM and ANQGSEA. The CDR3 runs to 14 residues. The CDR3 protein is CSVETREYGETQYF. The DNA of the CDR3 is TGCAGCGTTGAGACGCGGGAGTACGGCGAGACCCAGTACTTC. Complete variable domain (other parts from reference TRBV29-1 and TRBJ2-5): SAVISQKPSRDICQRGTSLTIQCQVDSQVTMMFWYRQQPGQSLTLIATANQGSEATYESGFVIDKFPISRPNLTFSTLTVSNMSPEDSSIYLCSVETREYGETQYFGPGTRLLVL.

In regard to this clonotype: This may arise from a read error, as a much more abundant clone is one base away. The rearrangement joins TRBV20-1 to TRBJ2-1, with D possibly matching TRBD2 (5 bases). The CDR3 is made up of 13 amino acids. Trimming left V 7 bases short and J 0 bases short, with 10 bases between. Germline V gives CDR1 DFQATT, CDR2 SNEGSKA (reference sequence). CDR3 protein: CSDPGGSYNEQFF. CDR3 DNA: TGCAGTGATCCAGGAGGCTCCTACAATGAGCAGTTCTTC.

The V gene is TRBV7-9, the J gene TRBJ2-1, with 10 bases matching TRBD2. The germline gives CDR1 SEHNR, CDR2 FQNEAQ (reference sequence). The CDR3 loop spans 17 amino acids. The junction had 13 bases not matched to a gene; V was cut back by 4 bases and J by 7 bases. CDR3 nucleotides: TGTGCCAGCAGCTCCAGCGGGGGGGCTAGTAGGCATAATGAGCAGTTCTTC. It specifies CASSSSGGASRHNEQFF. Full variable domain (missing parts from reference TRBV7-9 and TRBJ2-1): DTGVSQNPRHKITKRGQNVTFRCDPISEHNRLYWYRQTLGQGPEFLTYFQNEAQLEKSRLLSDRFSAERPKGSFSTLEIQRTEQGDSAMYLCASSSSGGASRHNEQFFGPGTRLTVL.

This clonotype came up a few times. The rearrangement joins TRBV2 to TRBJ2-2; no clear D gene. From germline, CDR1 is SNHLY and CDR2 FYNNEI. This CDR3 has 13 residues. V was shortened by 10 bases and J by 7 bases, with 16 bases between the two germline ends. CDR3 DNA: TGTGCCACTCAAGAAGGGATAAGCGGGGAGCTGTTTTTT. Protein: CATQEGISGELFF.

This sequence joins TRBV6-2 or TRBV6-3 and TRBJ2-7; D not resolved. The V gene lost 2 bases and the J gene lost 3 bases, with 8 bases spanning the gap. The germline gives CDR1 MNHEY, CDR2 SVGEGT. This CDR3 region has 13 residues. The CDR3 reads CASSYDGFYEQYF. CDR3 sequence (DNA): TGTGCCAGCAGTTACGATGGCTTCTACGAGCAGTACTTC.

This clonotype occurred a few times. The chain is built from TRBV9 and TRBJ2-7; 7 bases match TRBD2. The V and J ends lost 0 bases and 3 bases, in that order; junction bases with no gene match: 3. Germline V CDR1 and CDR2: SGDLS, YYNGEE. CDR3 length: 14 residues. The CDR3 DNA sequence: TGTGCCAGCAGCGTAGATCCGGGGGGCTACGAGCAGTACTTC. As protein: CASSVDPGGYEQYF. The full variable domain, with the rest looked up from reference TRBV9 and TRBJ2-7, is DSGVTQTPKHLITATGQRVTLRCSPRSGDLSVYWYQQSLDQGLQFLIQYYNGEERAKGNILERFSAQQFPDLHSELNLSSLELGDSALYFCASSVDPGGYEQYFGPGTRLTVT.

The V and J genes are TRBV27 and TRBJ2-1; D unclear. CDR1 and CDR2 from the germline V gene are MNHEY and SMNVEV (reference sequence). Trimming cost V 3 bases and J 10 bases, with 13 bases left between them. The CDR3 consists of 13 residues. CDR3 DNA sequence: TGTGCCAGCAGTTTTGGTCCCCTCTTCGAGCAGTTCTTC. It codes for CASSFGPLFEQFF.

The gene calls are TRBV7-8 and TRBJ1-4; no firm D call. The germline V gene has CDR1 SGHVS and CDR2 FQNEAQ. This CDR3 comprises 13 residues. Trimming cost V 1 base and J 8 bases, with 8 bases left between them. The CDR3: CASSLDPGEKLFF. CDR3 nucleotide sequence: TGTGCCAGCAGCTTAGACCCGGGGGAAAAACTGTTTTTT.

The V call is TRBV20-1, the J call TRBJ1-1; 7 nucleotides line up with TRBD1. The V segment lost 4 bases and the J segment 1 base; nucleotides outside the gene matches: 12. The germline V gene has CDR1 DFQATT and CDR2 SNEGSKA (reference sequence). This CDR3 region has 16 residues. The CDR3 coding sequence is TGCAGTGCTACGTATCTTTACAGGGGCGGGAACACTGAAGCTTTCTTT. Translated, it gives CSATYLYRGGNTEAFF.

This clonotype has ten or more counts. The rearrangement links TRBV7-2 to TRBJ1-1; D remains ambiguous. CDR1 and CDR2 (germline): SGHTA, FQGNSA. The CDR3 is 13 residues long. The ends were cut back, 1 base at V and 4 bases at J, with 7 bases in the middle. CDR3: CASSLDHSTEAFF. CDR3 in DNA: TGTGCCAGCAGCTTAGACCACAGCACTGAAGCTTTCTTT.

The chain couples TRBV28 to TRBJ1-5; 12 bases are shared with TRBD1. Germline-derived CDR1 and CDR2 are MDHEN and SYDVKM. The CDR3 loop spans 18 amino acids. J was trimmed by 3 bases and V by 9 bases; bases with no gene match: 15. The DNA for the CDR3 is TGTGCCAGTATATTAACCGGGGACAGGGGGCCTGACAATCAGCCCCAGCATTTT. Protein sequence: CASILTGDRGPDNQPQHF.

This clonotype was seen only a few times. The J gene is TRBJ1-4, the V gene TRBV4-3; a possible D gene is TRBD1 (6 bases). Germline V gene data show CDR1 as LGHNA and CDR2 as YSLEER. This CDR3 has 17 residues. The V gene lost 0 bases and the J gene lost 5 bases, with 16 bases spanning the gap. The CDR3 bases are TGCGCCAGCAGCCAAGAAGTAGTTGGGGGCCAGAATGAAAAACTGTTTTTT. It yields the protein CASSQEVVGGQNEKLFF.

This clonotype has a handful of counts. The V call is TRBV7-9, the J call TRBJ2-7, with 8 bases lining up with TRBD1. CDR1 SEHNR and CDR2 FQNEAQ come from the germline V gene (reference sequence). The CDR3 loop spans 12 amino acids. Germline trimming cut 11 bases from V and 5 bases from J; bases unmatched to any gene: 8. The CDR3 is CAGGDRGHEQYF. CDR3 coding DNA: TGTGCCGGAGGTGACAGGGGCCACGAGCAGTACTTC.

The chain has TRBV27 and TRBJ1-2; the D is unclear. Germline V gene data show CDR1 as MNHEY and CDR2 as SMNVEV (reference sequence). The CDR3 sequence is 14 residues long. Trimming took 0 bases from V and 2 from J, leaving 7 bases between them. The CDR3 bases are TGTGCCAGCAGTTTATCAGTCTTGAACTATGGCTACACCTTC. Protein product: CASSLSVLNYGYTF.

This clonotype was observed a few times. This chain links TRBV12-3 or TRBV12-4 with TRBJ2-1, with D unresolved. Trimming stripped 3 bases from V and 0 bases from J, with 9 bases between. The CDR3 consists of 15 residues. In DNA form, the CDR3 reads TGTGCCAGCAGTTTGTGGCAAAGCTCCTACAATGAGCAGTTCTTC. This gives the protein CASSLWQSSYNEQFF.

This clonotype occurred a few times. DNA of the CDR3: TGTGCCAGCAGCGTAGCGGGGGGGGACCTCCTCTCCTACGAGCAGTACTTC. It translates to CASSVAGGDLLSYEQYF. The rearrangement joins TRBV9 to TRBJ2-7; 8 positions match TRBD2. This CDR3 contains 17 residues. Germline CDR1 and CDR2: SGDLS and YYNGEE. V trimming: 0 bases; J trimming: 0 bases; junction bases outside the gene matches: 8.

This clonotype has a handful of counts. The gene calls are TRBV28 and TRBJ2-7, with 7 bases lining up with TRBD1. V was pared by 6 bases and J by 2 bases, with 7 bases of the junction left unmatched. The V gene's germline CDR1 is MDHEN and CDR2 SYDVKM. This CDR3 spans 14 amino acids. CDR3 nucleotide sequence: TGTGCCAGCAGCCAGACAGGGACCACCTACGAGCAGTACTTC. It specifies CASSQTGTTYEQYF.

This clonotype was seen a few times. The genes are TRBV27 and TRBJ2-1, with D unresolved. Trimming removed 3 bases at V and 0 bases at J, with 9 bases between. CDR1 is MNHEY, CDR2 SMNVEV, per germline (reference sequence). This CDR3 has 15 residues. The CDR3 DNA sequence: TGTGCCAGCAGTTTCACTATGAGCTCCTACAATGAGCAGTTCTTC. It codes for CASSFTMSSYNEQFF.